The present entry profiles one T cell receptor beta chain with its context. One end of the junction is discordant with germline, which a read error may explain. The data derive from a study of cytomegalovirus exposure and HLA in healthy donors. The CDR3 spans 14 residues. Germline V CDR1 and CDR2: MGHDK, SYGVNS. The PCR employed 60 Vbeta primers together with 13 Jbeta primers. Generated by immunoSEQ multiplex PCR, the TCRdb table keeps only in-frame clones and is missing some. In all, the sample yields under 200,000 clones. This receptor was obtained from a man aged 25 to 40 in good health and CMV-seronegative. The chain recombines TRBV25-1 with TRBJ1-4; D is ambiguous. The sequenced sample was PBMCs. CDR3 nucleotides: TGTGCCAGTAGTGAATCCGGGGAGGTCGAAAAACTGTTTTTT. This gives the protein CASSESGEVEKLFF.